This TCR beta chain was documented in a study of blood T cell repertoires in COVID-19. The assay was immunoSEQ multiplex PCR, and TCRdb's table has in-frame clones only and misses some. The profile shows a few hundred thousand clones, around 88% of them singletons. The germline gives CDR1 SGHTA, CDR2 FQGNSA. Germline trimming cut 1 base from V and 7 bases from J; bases unmatched to any gene: 7. This CDR3 comprises 15 residues. The sequenced sample consisted of peripheral blood. This clonotype was sampled from a woman aged 55-69 years with COVID-19, enrolled during active disease. This chain uses TRBV7-2 with TRBJ1-2, with 9 bases matching TRBD1. The CDR3 DNA sequence: TGTGCCAGCAGCTTAGAAGGGACAGGGCGGAGTGGCTACACCTTC. Amino acids: CASSLEGTGRSGYTF. Full variable domain (rest looked up from reference TRBV7-2 and TRBJ1-2): GAGVSQSPSNKVTEKGKDVELRCDPISGHTALYWYRQSLGQGLEFLIYFQGNSAPDKSGLPSDRFSAERTGGSVSTLTIQRTQQEDSAVYLCASSLEGTGRSGYTFGSGTRLTVV.